These 27 T cell receptor beta chains came from one sample sequenced in a study of T-cell memory formation after mild COVID-19. TCRdb reprocessed the 5' RACE reads with MiXCR, giving one entry per CDR3 protein. The data show 300,000 to 350,000 distinct CDR3 sequences, roughly a fifth seen once. Material: PBMCs or a T cell subset sorted from them (not recorded which). These receptors were collected from a man younger than 35 who had mild COVID-19 (a few samples of this study predate the infection). Cell type and time point are not known.

This clonotype was counted between two and nine times. The chain uses TRBV5-1 and TRBJ1-1; D is perhaps TRBD1 (5 bases). The germline V gene encodes CDR1 SGHRS and CDR2 YFSETQ. The V end lost 4 bases, the J end lost 6 bases, and 16 bases lay between the germline ends. There are 14 residues in the CDR3. The CDR3 sequence is CASSHGGRVAEAFF. In nucleotides, the CDR3 is TGCGCCAGCAGCCACGGAGGCAGGGTTGCTGAAGCTTTCTTT.

This clonotype appeared a few times. This chain joins TRBV6-5 and TRBJ1-1; 7 bases agree with TRBD1. The CDR3 sequence is 14 residues long. Germline lookup yields CDR1 MNHEY and CDR2 SVGAGI. V trimming: 8 bases; J trimming: 2 bases; junction bases outside the gene matches: 8. CDR3 nucleotides: TGTGCCAGCGGTGGGACAGCCTTAAACACTGAAGCTTTCTTT. Translating it yields CASGGTALNTEAFF.

The chain carries TRBV7-8 and TRBJ2-1; no clear D gene. The V gene's germline CDR1 is SGHVS and CDR2 FQNEAQ. Trimming removed 1 base at V and 4 bases at J, with 11 bases between. This CDR3 region has 15 residues. Here the CDR3 DNA reads TGTGCCAGCAGCTTAGACGAACCAGGATACAATGAGCAGTTCTTC. The encoded protein is CASSLDEPGYNEQFF.

The table lists this clonotype with a few counts. The genes are TRBV7-9 and TRBJ1-2; no clear D. CDR1 is SEHNR and CDR2 is FQNEAQ in the germline V gene (reference sequence). V dropped 1 base and J dropped 7 bases, with 13 bases sitting between them. The CDR3 length is 14 residues. The CDR3 DNA is TGTGCCAGCAGCTTAGGGGTCCCTAGCGGTGGCTACACCTTC. Its translation is CASSLGVPSGGYTF.

The chain employs TRBV12-3 or TRBV12-4 and TRBJ2-7; TRBD1 agrees at 8 bases. V shed 2 bases, J shed 2 bases, and the junction held 5 bases outside the gene matches. The CDR3 spans 15 residues. This CDR3 is CASSLRQGITYEQYF. The CDR3 DNA follows: TGTGCCAGCAGTTTACGACAGGGGATAACCTACGAGCAGTACTTC.

This chain uses TRBV7-6 with TRBJ2-5, with D uncertain. Germline loops: CDR1 SGHVS, CDR2 FNYEAQ. The CDR3 has 16 residues. Trimming pared 1 base from V and 5 bases from J, leaving 17 bases between. The CDR3 DNA is TGTGCCAGCAGCTTAGGGTTGGTTGGAAGCCGGGAGACCCAGTACTTC. Its protein product is CASSLGLVGSRETQYF.

This clonotype was found a few times. This chain uses TRBV28 with TRBJ1-2; D might be TRBD1 (5 bases). CDR3 size: 14 residues. The germline V gene has CDR1 MDHEN and CDR2 SYDVKM. V was cut by 7 bases and J by 4 bases, with 16 bases left in between. The CDR3 reads CASTPPGRIYGYTF. As DNA, the CDR3 is TGTGCCAGCACTCCACCGGGACGTATCTATGGCTACACCTTC.

This clonotype has more than one count but fewer than ten. The chain uses TRBV19 and TRBJ2-4; 7 bases line up with TRBD1. The CDR3 is made up of 14 amino acids. The germline V gene encodes CDR1 LNHDA and CDR2 SQIVND (reference sequence). V shed 7 bases, J shed 2 bases, and the junction held 5 bases outside the gene matches. CDR3 in DNA: TGTGCCAGTACCAGGGGGAACACCAAAAACATTCAGTACTTC. This gives the protein CASTRGNTKNIQYF.

A note on this clonotype: This may be a read error, as it is one base from a much larger clone. The V and J genes are TRBV4-3 and TRBJ2-5; 7 nucleotides agree with TRBD1. Germline-derived CDR1 and CDR2 are LGHNA and YSLEER. CDR3 length: 14 amino acids. CDR3 nucleotides: TGCGCCAGCAGCCAGGGACAGTACCAAGAGACCCAGTGCTTC. It encodes CASSQGQYQETQCF.

The chain employs TRBV15 and TRBJ1-1; TRBD1 matches at 7 bases. V lost 2 bases, J lost 10 bases, and 13 bases stayed unmatched. Germline values: CDR1 LNHNV, CDR2 YYDKDF (reference sequence). CDR3 length: 15 residues. The CDR3 DNA is TGTGCCACCAGCAGACCGGGGACAGCCTTTCGCGGAGCTTTCTTT. Translation: CATSRPGTAFRGAFF.

The chain uses TRBV5-6 and TRBJ2-1, with 8 bases aligning to TRBD1. This CDR3 region has 15 residues. V lost 4 bases to trimming and J lost 4 bases; unmatched junction nucleotides: 7. Per the germline V gene, CDR1 is SGHDT and CDR2 is YYEEEE. The CDR3 DNA reads TGTGCCAGCAGCCTGGACAGGGACAGATACAATGAGCAGTTCTTC. Its protein is CASSLDRDRYNEQFF.

This chain connects TRBV7-8 to TRBJ2-2; D possibly corresponds to TRBD1 (5 bases). Trimming took off 7 bases at V and 6 bases at J, with 21 bases between the two ends. CDR3 length: 16 residues. The germline V gene encodes CDR1 SGHVS and CDR2 FQNEAQ. The CDR3: CASIARGGAAAGELFF. Here the CDR3 DNA reads TGTGCCAGCATCGCAAGAGGTGGGGCAGCTGCCGGGGAGCTGTTTTTT.

The chain employs TRBV12-3 or TRBV12-4 and TRBJ2-1; D gene unclear. This CDR3 is 12 amino acids long. V lost 3 bases and J lost 12, with 12 bases in between. CDR3 nucleotides: TGTGCCAGCAGTTTGCAAATGGTCCGGCAGTTCTTC. Protein sequence: CASSLQMVRQFF.

Only a few counts were recorded for this clonotype. This sequence joins TRBV21-1 and TRBJ1-1; TRBD1, the D gene given by the table, was not confirmed from the DNA. TRBV21-1 is marked as a pseudogene. This CDR3 comprises 15 residues. As DNA, the CDR3 is TGTGCCAGCAGCGGCCGACAGGGGGCATGGACTGAAGCTTTCTTT. It is translated as CASSGRQGAWTEAFF.

CDR3 protein: CASSLAFWGNTEAFF. The CDR3 nucleotides are TGCGCCAGCAGCTTGGCGTTTTGGGGGAACACTGAAGCTTTCTTT. This chain links TRBV5-1 with TRBJ1-1; D remains unclear. The CDR3 covers 15 residues. Trimming pared 0 bases from V and 1 base from J, leaving 10 bases between. Per germline, CDR1 SGHRS and CDR2 YFSETQ.

DNA of the CDR3: TGTGCCACCGGGGGCGGTCGTAATTCACCCCTCCACTTT. It specifies CATGGGRNSPLHF. This chain connects TRBV15 to TRBJ1-6; possibly TRBD1 for D (6 bases). The CDR3 runs to 13 residues. The V end lost 8 bases, the J end lost 6 bases, and 11 bases lay between the germline ends. Germline assignment: CDR1 LNHNV and CDR2 YYDKDF (reference sequence).

The J gene is TRBJ2-6, the V gene TRBV3-1; D gene unclear. The germline V gene has CDR1 LGHDT and CDR2 YNNKEL (reference sequence). The V end was cut by 0 bases, the J end by 1 base, with 7 bases between. The CDR3 has 16 amino acids. CDR3 protein: CASSQDTRSGANVLTF. CDR3 bases: TGTGCCAGCAGCCAAGATACACGATCTGGGGCCAACGTCCTGACTTTC. The full variable domain, with the rest looked up from reference TRBV3-1 and TRBJ2-6, is DTAVSQTPKYLVTQMGNDKSIKCEQNLGHDTMYWYKQDSKKFLKIMFSYNNKELIINETVPNRFSPKSPDKAHLNLHINSLELGDSAVYFCASSQDTRSGANVLTFGAGSRLTVL.

The J gene is TRBJ1-5, the V gene TRBV20-1, with D tentatively TRBD1 (5 bases). This CDR3 region has 14 residues. Trimming cost V 3 bases and J 6 bases, with 15 bases left between them. The germline V gene encodes CDR1 DFQATT and CDR2 SNEGSKA (reference sequence). In DNA form, the CDR3 reads TGCAGTGCTAGCTTGCAGGGAGGGACTCAGCCCCAGCATTTT. Translation: CSASLQGGTQPQHF.

The chain has TRBV4-1 and TRBJ2-1; tentative D call: TRBD2 (6 bases). The ends were cut back, 0 bases at V and 9 bases at J, with 12 bases in the middle. The CDR3 is 14 residues long. Germline CDR1 MGHRA, CDR2 YSYEKL. CDR3 region: CASSQDGEESEQFF. The CDR3 region has the DNA TGCGCCAGCAGCCAAGATGGGGAGGAAAGTGAGCAGTTCTTC.

J is TRBJ2-5 and V is TRBV5-1, with D hard to call. The CDR3 consists of 13 residues. Per germline, CDR1 SGHRS and CDR2 YFSETQ. Trimming shortened V by 0 bases and J by 5 bases, and 8 bases separated the two germline ends. CDR3 protein: CASSLDAAETQYF. The DNA of the CDR3 is TGCGCCAGCAGCTTGGATGCAGCGGAGACCCAGTACTTC.

This clonotype was seen only a few times. V usage is TRBV12-3 or TRBV12-4 and J usage is TRBJ2-1; D unclear. V lost 1 base, J lost 6 bases, and 7 bases lay in between. CDR3 length: 13 amino acids. The CDR3 loop is CASSLVTSNEQFF. Here the CDR3 DNA reads TGTGCCAGCAGTTTAGTCACTTCCAATGAGCAGTTCTTC.

The sample holds a few counts of this clonotype. This chain uses TRBV6-6 with TRBJ1-3; tentative D call: TRBD1 (6 bases). The CDR3 spans 14 residues. CDR1 is MNHNY, CDR2 SVGAGI, per germline (reference sequence). Deletions cut 4 bases from V and 4 bases from J, with 11 bases between. The CDR3 region is CASSSQGAGNTIYF. DNA for the CDR3: TGTGCCAGCAGTTCACAGGGTGCCGGAAACACCATATATTTT.

This clonotype has a handful of counts. J is TRBJ1-5 and V is TRBV2; no reliable D call. The CDR3 spans 12 residues. Germline CDR1 is SNHLY and CDR2 is FYNNEI. The V and J ends lost 5 bases and 5 bases respectively, with 7 bases between them. CDR3 bases: TGTGCCAGCAGTCCCAAAGATCAGCCCCAGCATTTT. Its protein product is CASSPKDQPQHF.

Worth noting for this clonotype: Compared with germline, one end of the junction differs, possibly owing to a read error. The chain links TRBV28 to TRBJ1-6; 7 bases line up with TRBD1. The V gene's germline CDR1 is MDHEN and CDR2 SYDVKM. CDR3 length: 17 amino acids. The CDR3 region is CASRTPDRTIIHSPLHF. CDR3 nucleotides: TGTGCCAGCAGAACTCCGGACAGGACGATAATTCATTCGCCCCTCCACTTT.

This clonotype was seen a few times. The chain links TRBV10-3 to TRBJ2-1; TRBD1 aligns across 8 bases. The CDR3 consists of 14 residues. CDR1 is ENHRY and CDR2 is SYGVKD in the germline V gene. V was pared by 4 bases and J by 7 bases, with 6 bases of the junction left unmatched. The CDR3 nucleotides read TGTGCCATCAGTGGAAGGCAGGGGGCAAATGAGCAGTTCTTC. Its protein is CAISGRQGANEQFF.

This clonotype has just a few counts. The chain recombines TRBV5-1 with TRBJ1-4; D is unresolved. The CDR3 sequence is 13 residues long. Trimming removed 4 bases from V and 4 bases from J, with 8 bases in between. Germline V gene data show CDR1 as SGHRS and CDR2 as YFSETQ. The DNA of the CDR3 is TGCGCCAGCAGCGTGGATGATAATGAAAAACTGTTTTTT. Its protein is CASSVDDNEKLFF.

This clonotype was seen many times. The chain couples TRBV7-2 to TRBJ2-1, with 7 bases fitting TRBD1. Germline lookup yields CDR1 SGHTA and CDR2 FQGNSA. Germline trimming cut 1 base from V and 5 bases from J; bases unmatched to any gene: 8. This CDR3 spans 16 amino acids. As DNA, the CDR3 is TGTGCCAGCAGCTTAGGGGGGACAGAAACCCACAATGAGCAGTTCTTC. Amino acid sequence: CASSLGGTETHNEQFF.